This is a list of T cell receptor beta chains from one sample in a study of T-cell reconstitution after alpha-beta-depleted transplantation in children. TCRdb used MiXCR to reprocess the PCR reads, holding one entry per CDR3 protein. The repertoire holds a few hundred thousand distinct CDR3 sequences, 10% seen once, with 2% to 3% in the top ten. The specimen was PBMCs from the stem cell graft donor, collected from the stem cell graft. Receptors originate from a human donor who donated a stem cell graft to a child with acute lymphoblastic leukemia. CDR3s include the opening cysteine and the closing phenylalanine or tryptophan. Fields, in order: V gene, clone size, CDR3 length, J gene, D gene, CDR3 protein, CDR3 DNA. A D gene is named only where the DNA matches it firmly. Rows give clone size only sometimes, using once, few, many, or a class for an expanded clone.

v_call: TRBV5-1
clone_size: NA
cdr3_length: 12
j_call: TRBJ1-1
d_call: NA
cdr3_aa: CASSGTNTEAFF
cdr3_nt: TGCGCCAGCAGTGGGACGAACACTGAAGCTTTCTTT

v_call: TRBV27
clone_size: few
cdr3_length: 13
j_call: TRBJ2-5
d_call: NA
cdr3_aa: CASKLASQETQYF
cdr3_nt: TGTGCCAGCAAATTAGCGTCCCAAGAGACCCAGTACTTC

v_call: TRBV4-3
clone_size: few
cdr3_length: 16
j_call: TRBJ2-3
d_call: TRBD2
cdr3_aa: CASSPPGTTRTDTQYF
cdr3_nt: TGCGCCAGCAGCCCCCCCGGGACTACCCGCACAGATACGCAGTATTTT

v_call: TRBV4-3
clone_size: many
cdr3_length: 16
j_call: TRBJ2-3
d_call: TRBD2
cdr3_aa: CASSQVLAGSTDTQYF
cdr3_nt: TGCGCCAGCAGCCAAGTCCTAGCGGGTAGCACAGATACGCAGTATTTT

v_call: TRBV6-2/TRBV6-3
clone_size: few
cdr3_length: 14
j_call: TRBJ2-5
d_call: NA
cdr3_aa: CASSTGAGRETQYF
cdr3_nt: TGTGCCAGCAGTACCGGAGCAGGGCGGGAGACCCAGTACTTC

v_call: TRBV20-1
clone_size: NA
cdr3_length: 13
j_call: TRBJ2-7
d_call: NA
cdr3_aa: CSAHRGEPYEQYF
cdr3_nt: TGCAGTGCTCACAGAGGGGAACCCTACGAGCAGTACTTC

v_call: TRBV7-9
clone_size: NA
cdr3_length: 16
j_call: TRBJ2-1
d_call: TRBD1
cdr3_aa: CASSGGQGPSYNEQFF
cdr3_nt: TGTGCCAGCAGCGGAGGACAGGGGCCCTCCTACAATGAGCAGTTCTTC

v_call: TRBV12-3/TRBV12-4
clone_size: few
cdr3_length: 11
j_call: TRBJ2-5
d_call: NA
cdr3_aa: CASGVGETQYF
cdr3_nt: TGTGCCAGCGGAGTCGGAGAGACCCAGTACTTC

v_call: TRBV5-1
clone_size: few
cdr3_length: 15
j_call: TRBJ1-4
d_call: TRBD1
cdr3_aa: CASSRSGTENEKLFF
cdr3_nt: TGCGCCAGCAGCCGAAGCGGGACAGAGAATGAAAAACTGTTTTTT

v_call: TRBV28
clone_size: few
cdr3_length: 15
j_call: TRBJ1-1
d_call: NA
cdr3_aa: CASSFSSGVKTEAFF
cdr3_nt: TGTGCCAGCAGTTTTTCTAGCGGGGTAAAAACTGAAGCTTTCTTT

v_call: TRBV29-1
clone_size: NA
cdr3_length: 14
j_call: TRBJ2-4
d_call: NA
cdr3_aa: CSVVPGPAKNIQYF
cdr3_nt: TGCAGCGTTGTACCGGGGCCAGCCAAAAACATTCAGTACTTC